This TCR beta chain was sequenced in a study of cytomegalovirus exposure and HLA in healthy donors (dated by TCRdb to 2017 to 2019). For context, the study as a whole: An earlier analysis of roughly 630 of the donors reported 250 to 350 Gb of sequence data and some 120 million unique TCR beta sequences from about 200 million T cells. About 280 gigabases of sequencing data and tens of millions of unique TCR sequences made up an early release that covered about 640 HLA-typed donors. Of the approximately 400 genotyped donors, 65% to 90% fell in the genetic ancestry cluster associated with self-reported Caucasian donors. The study aimed to test whether cataloging public T cell receptors could reveal signatures of past pathogen exposure. The study used immunosequencing to profile the T cell repertoires of under 700 subjects and linked those repertoires to cytomegalovirus serostatus. Besides the first cohort of around 670 subjects, a separate validation cohort made up of roughly 120 different subjects was used. To predict cytomegalovirus infection status, the study combined high-throughput TCR immunosequencing, statistical association of individual TCRs with disease status, and machine learning. To study patterns of TCR occurrence, a later analysis re-analyzed previously published TCR beta repertoires from around 700 donors and added high-resolution HLA genotyping. In the later analysis, no new phenotypic data were used to find candidate immune exposures; instead, reliance was placed on TCR beta sequences and their occurrence across donors. To decide whether each TCR beta V gene segment behaved as functional or pseudogenic, an earlier analysis of nearly 600 of the donors relied on high-throughput TCR beta sequencing. Donor age, sex, ethnicity and CMV serostatus were collected together with the repertoire data. A later genetic analysis took genome-wide SNP genotypes for about 60% of the roughly 670 donors and used that subset as a discovery cohort. Every repertoire in the discovery cohort had been generated on one and the same sequencing platform. Both class I and class II loci were covered by HLA typing, at four-digit resolution. Typing coverage differed by locus: A, B, C, DRB1 and DQB1 were typed in roughly 629-630 donors, DQA1 in roughly 510, DPA1 in 600 to 610, and DPB1 in 472. About five DR-DQ haplotypes were treated as single units for association and clustering because of strong linkage in the cohort. Among some 400 genotyped donors of the cohort, an average of roughly 230,000 unique TCR beta nucleotide sequences was sequenced per donor, of which approximately 19% were non-productive.

The cohort was made up of 500 to 800 healthy bone marrow donors. At the time of sampling, every cohort member was nominally healthy, though immune exposures that went unrecorded were likely present. The donor was CMV seropositive and belonged to the group of 250 to 300 seropositive cohort members. A peripheral blood sample was provided by each donor, and peripheral blood mononuclear cells were used for TCR beta sequencing. Genomic DNA was extracted from the blood cell samples with the Qiagen DNeasy Blood Extraction Kit. The receptor library was made with the immunoSEQ multiplex PCR assay. For the multiplex PCR, a mixture combining 60 forward primers for TCR Vbeta segments and 13 reverse primers for TCR Jbeta segments was used. The CDR3 region of rearranged TCR beta genes was amplified from genomic DNA by a multiplex PCR assay. Amplified TCR beta libraries were sequenced as 87-base-pair reads on the Illumina HiSeq System. Under the source paper's analysis protocol: A later analysis counted approximately 74 million unique TCR beta chains across the 550 to 700 repertoires, and some 11 million of these chains were shared by at least two donors. A nearest-neighbor algorithm error-corrected the raw reads and collapsed the reads into unique sequences, merging closely related sequences to remove PCR and sequencing errors. Alignment of CDR3 sequences to IMGT reference sequences was used to assign V, D and J gene segments. For a sequence to be retained, at least a six-nucleotide match to both a V gene segment and a J gene segment was required. A rearrangement counted as productive if the CDR3 had no stop codons and remained in frame with V and J, and every other rearrangement counted as non-productive. CDR3 was defined by IMGT convention, running from the second conserved V-encoded cysteine to the conserved J-encoded phenylalanine. Sequences without an unambiguous match to a single V gene segment were excluded from the earlier analysis of over 500 of the donors. In an earlier analysis of several hundred of the donors, a V segment was called functional when productive rearrangements were above 56.7%, and segregating when the standard deviation between donors exceeded 5%. To diagnose cytomegalovirus status from the catalog of TCR beta chain sequences, a statistical classification framework was built. A later analysis assigned V and J genes by comparing TCR nucleotide sequences with IMGT/GENE-DB human TR gene sequences. Using the TCRdist pipeline, a later analysis assigned CDR3 sequences along with most-parsimonious VDJ recombination scenarios. In a later analysis, each TCR beta chain was defined by its CDR3 amino acid sequence together with its V-gene family, and reads without a unique V-gene family were excluded. To address suspected cross-contamination and a sequencing artifact, a later analysis removed roughly 640 highly shared, low-generation-probability nucleotide sequences. For each public chain, a later analysis derived a clonal expansion index from normalized ranks of inferred template counts within each repertoire. In a later analysis, generation probabilities were computed with a VDJ recombination model fitted to out-of-frame rearrangements, and the resulting probabilities were checked against IGoR. Hypergeometric tests were used in a later analysis to score TCR-TCR, TCR-HLA and TCR-CMV co-occurrence, with a repertoire-size bias correction applied to the TCR pairs. False discovery rates were estimated in a later analysis by permuting HLA or CMV assignments 20 times. In a later analysis, co-occurring TCRs were grouped with DBSCAN, and TCRdist sequence similarity was added when clustering was performed within HLA-allele-positive subsets. Repertoires with fewer than 30,000 or more than 120,000 public chains, plus five repertoires with anomalous nucleotide sharing, were excluded from co-occurrence clustering. Here the immuneACCESS table is served through TCRdb, limited to in-frame sequences with V and J called. Missing clones are a known gap in these copies; in checked studies unresolved V genes cover under half, and the rest lacks a known reason. V, J and clone size are those of that table, while D and trimming were read from the DNA. Recorded for this sample are 150,000 to 200,000 clones; 75% to 85% of them occurred a single time. Approximately 7% of the sample is taken by the ten largest.

Results the study describes overall, beyond this receptor: When HLA alleles, especially DR and DQ, strongly co-occurred, TCR associations were difficult to assign to individual alleles. According to a later analysis, most CMV-associated TCR beta chains appeared to be HLA-restricted, and the HLA associations seemed to be driven largely by CMV exposure. An earlier analysis of several hundred of the donors showed that most TCR beta V segments appeared in productive rearrangements either about 87% or about 30% of the time, which broadly matched IMGT annotations. According to the authors, the approach could potentially be generalized to other disease states and immunological phenotypes. Three of the identified cytomegalovirus-associated TCR beta chains were confirmed in vitro to be specific for cytomegalovirus antigens. The study listed 164 TCR beta chains as associated with cytomegalovirus. A group of highly shared sequence variants was considered likely to be a technical artifact of the sequencing pipeline. The classifier was reported to diagnose cytomegalovirus status with high specificity and sensitivity in both the original and validation cohorts. Because the 87-base-pair reads could not distinguish some IMGT-functional V segments, including TRBV6-2 and TRBV6-3, those segments were excluded. Because HLA typing was missing for some donors at each locus, association tests included only the typed subset. Roughly uniform sequencing depth across donors was assumed in presence/absence analyses, although this assumption may not hold. The only immune exposure information available for the cohort was CMV serostatus. According to a later genetic analysis, donors in an Asian-associated ancestry cluster had fewer N-insertions in productive TCRs than the approximately 700-donor mean. An association between a missense DCLRE1C variant and V-gene and J-gene trimming of TCR beta chains was found in a later genetic analysis and replicated in an independent cohort. Specific HLA alleles were associated with 15,000 to 20,000 TCR beta sequences at a false discovery rate of 0.05 in a later analysis. Because counts were too low, more than 15 rarely observed V segments, including chromosome 9 orphons, were left out of the earlier analysis of 500 to 750 of the donors. A later analysis found that TCR association rates varied across HLA loci, with DRB1 alleles showing the most associated TCRs and HLA-C alleles the fewest. Only TCR beta chains were sequenced in this cohort, and the absence of alpha or paired-chain data limited detectable features. In a later analysis, HLA-associated TCR beta chains were found to be more clonally expanded and to have lower generation probabilities than equally common non-associated chains. A further reported finding was that TCR beta sequences accurately predicted the HLA-A and HLA-B alleles for most subjects in the first cohort. According to a later analysis, parvovirus B19, influenza, CMV and Epstein-Barr virus appeared linked to several top co-occurrence clusters. Linkage disequilibrium might explain the correlated functional status among segregating V segments, but an unknown experimental factor could not be excluded. Most TCR sequences were seen in very few donors, while some public TCRs were found in many individuals.

Comment on this clone: Its antigen is still unknown. Per-base qualities were not stored, and no clone one base away is much larger.

The V and J ends are trimmed by 5 bases and 4 bases, leaving 14 bases between them. The CDR3, cysteine through phenylalanine, is 14 amino acids long. Only CDR3 DNA remains: 42 bases, in frame from the first base. Based on the germline V gene (reference sequence), the CDR1 and CDR2 sequences are LNHNV and YYDKDF. The sequence joins TRBV15 to TRBJ1-1, with the D segment identity uncertain. Sequenced: PBMCs. The receptor was isolated from a male donor in good health and CMV-seropositive. The DNA sequence follows: TGTGCCACCAGCCTTGCCAGGCAGACCACTGAAGCTTTCTTT. It translates as CATSLARQTTEAFF.